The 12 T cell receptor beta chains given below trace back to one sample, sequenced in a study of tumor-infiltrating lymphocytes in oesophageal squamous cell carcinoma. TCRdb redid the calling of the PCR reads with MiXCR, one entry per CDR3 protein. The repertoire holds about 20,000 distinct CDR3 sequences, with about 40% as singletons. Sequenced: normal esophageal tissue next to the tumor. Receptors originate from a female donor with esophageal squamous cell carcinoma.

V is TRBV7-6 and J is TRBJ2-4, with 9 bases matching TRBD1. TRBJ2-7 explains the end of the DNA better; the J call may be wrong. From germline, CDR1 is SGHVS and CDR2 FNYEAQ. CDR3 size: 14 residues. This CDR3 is CASSPGTGTYEQYF. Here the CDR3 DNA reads TGTGCCAGCAGCCCCGGGACAGGGACCTACGAGCAGTACTTC.

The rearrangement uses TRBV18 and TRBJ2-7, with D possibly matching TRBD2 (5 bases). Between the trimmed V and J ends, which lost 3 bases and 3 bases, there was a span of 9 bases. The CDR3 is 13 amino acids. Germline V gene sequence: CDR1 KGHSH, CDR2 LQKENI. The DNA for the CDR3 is TGTGCCAGCTCACCCCCGGGGAACTACGAGCAGTACTTC. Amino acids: CASSPPGNYEQYF.

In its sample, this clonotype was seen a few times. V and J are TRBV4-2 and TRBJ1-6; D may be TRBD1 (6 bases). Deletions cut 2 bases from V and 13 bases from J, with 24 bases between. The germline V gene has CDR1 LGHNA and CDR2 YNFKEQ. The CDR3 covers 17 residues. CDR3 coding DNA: TGTGCCAGCAGCCAAACCGGGACAAGTTCACAATTAGGGCCCCTCCACTTT. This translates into CASSQTGTSSQLGPLHF.

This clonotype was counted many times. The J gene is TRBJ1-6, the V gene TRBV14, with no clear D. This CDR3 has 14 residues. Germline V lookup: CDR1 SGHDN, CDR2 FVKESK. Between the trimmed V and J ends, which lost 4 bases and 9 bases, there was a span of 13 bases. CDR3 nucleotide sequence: TGTGCCAGCAGCCCCCGAGTGGGAGGTTCACCCCTCCACTTT. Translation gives CASSPRVGGSPLHF.

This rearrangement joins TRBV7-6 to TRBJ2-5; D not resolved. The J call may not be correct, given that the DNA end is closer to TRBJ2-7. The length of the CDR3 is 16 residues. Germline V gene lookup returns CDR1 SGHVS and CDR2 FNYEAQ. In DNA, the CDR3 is TGTGCCAGCAGCTTAAGCATTAATCCCTCCTCCTACGAGCAGTACTTC. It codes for CASSLSINPSSYEQYF.

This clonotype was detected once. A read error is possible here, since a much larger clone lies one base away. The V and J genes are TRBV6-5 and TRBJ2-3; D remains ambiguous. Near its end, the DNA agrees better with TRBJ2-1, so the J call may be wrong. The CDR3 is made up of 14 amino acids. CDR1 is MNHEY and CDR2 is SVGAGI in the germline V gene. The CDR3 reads CASSGRAVQETQFF. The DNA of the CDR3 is TGTGCCAGCAGTGGAAGGGCGGTCCAAGAGACCCAGTTCTTC.

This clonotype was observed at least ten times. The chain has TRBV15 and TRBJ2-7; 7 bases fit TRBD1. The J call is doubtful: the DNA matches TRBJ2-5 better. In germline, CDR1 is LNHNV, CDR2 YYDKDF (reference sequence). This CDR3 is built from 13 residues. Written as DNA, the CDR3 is TGTGCCACCAGCCACGACAGGGATGGGACCCAGTACTTC. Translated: CATSHDRDGTQYF.

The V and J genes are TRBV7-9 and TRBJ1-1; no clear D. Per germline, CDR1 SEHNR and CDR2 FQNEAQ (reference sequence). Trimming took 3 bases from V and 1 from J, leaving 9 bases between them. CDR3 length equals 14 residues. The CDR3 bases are TGTGCCAGCAGCTTGGGCTTCGGGAACACTGAAGCTTTCTTT. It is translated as CASSLGFGNTEAFF.

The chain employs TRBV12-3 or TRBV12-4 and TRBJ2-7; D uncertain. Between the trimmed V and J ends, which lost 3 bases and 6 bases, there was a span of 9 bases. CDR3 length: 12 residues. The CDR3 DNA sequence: TGTGCCAGCAGTTTTTCCCCGTTCGAGCAGTACTTC. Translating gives CASSFSPFEQYF.

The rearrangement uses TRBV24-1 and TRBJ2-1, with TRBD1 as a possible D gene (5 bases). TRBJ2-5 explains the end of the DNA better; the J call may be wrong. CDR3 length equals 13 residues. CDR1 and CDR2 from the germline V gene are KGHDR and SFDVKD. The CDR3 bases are TGTGCCACCAGTGATGGGGCAGGAGAGACCCAGTACTTC. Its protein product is CATSDGAGETQYF.

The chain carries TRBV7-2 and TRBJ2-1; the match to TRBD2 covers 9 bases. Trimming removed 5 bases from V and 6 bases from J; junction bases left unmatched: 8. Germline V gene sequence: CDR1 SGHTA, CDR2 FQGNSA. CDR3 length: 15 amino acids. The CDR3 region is CASSHLAGYSNEQFF. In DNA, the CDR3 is TGTGCCAGCAGCCATCTAGCGGGGTACTCCAATGAGCAGTTCTTC.

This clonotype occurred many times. Here the CDR3 reads CASSGDRGMNTEAFF. The DNA of the CDR3 is TGTGCCAGCAGTGGAGACAGGGGGATGAACACTGAAGCTTTCTTT. V gene TRBV6-1 combines with J gene TRBJ1-1; 9 bases line up with TRBD1. The CDR3 spans 15 residues. Trimming took 4 bases from V and 0 from J; bases not matched to a gene: 3. Germline values: CDR1 MNHNS, CDR2 SASEGT.